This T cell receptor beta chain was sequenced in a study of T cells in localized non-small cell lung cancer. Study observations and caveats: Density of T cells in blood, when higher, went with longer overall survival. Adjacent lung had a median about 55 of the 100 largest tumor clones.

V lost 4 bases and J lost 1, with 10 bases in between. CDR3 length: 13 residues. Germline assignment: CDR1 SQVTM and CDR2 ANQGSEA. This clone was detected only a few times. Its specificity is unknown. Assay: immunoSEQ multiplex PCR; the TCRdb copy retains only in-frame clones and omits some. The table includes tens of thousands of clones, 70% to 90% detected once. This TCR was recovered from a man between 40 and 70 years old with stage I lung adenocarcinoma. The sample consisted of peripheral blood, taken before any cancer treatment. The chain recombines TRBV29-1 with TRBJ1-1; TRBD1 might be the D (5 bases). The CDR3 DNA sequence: TGCAGCGTTGTGAGACAGACGAACACTGAAGCTTTCTTT. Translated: CSVVRQTNTEAFF.